This T cell receptor (beta chain) was found in a study of OX40 agonist ivuxolimab in advanced cancers. Describing the broader study: Ivuxolimab was an agonistic, fully human IgG2 monoclonal antibody directed against OX40 (CD134), a costimulatory receptor. Three dose-escalation patients achieved partial responses, one with hepatocellular carcinoma and two with cutaneous melanoma. Patients were allowed to have had prior anti-PD-1, anti-PD-L1 or anti-CTLA-4 therapy, and approximately 41% of the dose-escalation patients had previously received checkpoint inhibitors. A male proportion of around 83% and a mean age of roughly 58 years, ranging from 23 to 79, were recorded for the dose-escalation cohort. The paper describes the monotherapy dose-escalation part (N of about 47 patients) of the phase I trial of ivuxolimab. Intravenous ivuxolimab was administered to patients every 2 weeks at six dose levels: 0.01, 0.1, 0.3, 1.5, 3 and 10 mg/kg. The purpose of peripheral TCRbeta sequencing was to test whether ivuxolimab changed TCR sequence diversity and led to clonal T-cell expansion. Among the roughly 52 dose-escalation patients, some 19 had hepatocellular carcinoma, around 15 melanoma, 9 renal cell carcinoma and 9 head and neck cancer.

From the cysteine through the phenylalanine, the CDR3 covers 14 amino acids. Here the CDR3 DNA is all that survives: 42 bases in frame from base 1. A distance of 7 bases separates the germline ends of V and J, which lose 0 bases and 2 bases respectively. Via the germline V gene, CDR1 is SGHRS and CDR2 YFSETQ. The trial excluded patients who had a history of autoimmune disease or were on systemic immunosuppression. Peripheral blood for TCR sequencing was collected from all dose cohorts at baseline, on cycle 4 day 1, and on cycle 7 day 1. The samples were drawn from a first-in-human, open-label, multicenter phase I dose-escalation trial of ivuxolimab. Adults with locally advanced or metastatic melanoma, renal cell carcinoma, hepatocellular carcinoma or head and neck squamous cell carcinoma were enrolled in the trial. Before TCR sequencing, CD4+ T cells and CD8+ T cells from peripheral blood were sorted into separate populations.

As regards this clone: Its antigen is still unknown. Per-base quality was not reported, and no clone a single base away is much larger than it.

To sequence the TCRbeta CDR3 region, genomic DNA was isolated from the sorted cells. The immunoSEQ Assay was used for sequencing of TCRbeta CDR3 regions. Sourced from immuneACCESS, this table was stored by TCRdb with only in-frame sequences that have V and J called. A share of the clones is absent; for the studies checked, an unresolved V gene accounts for under half, and the remainder has no known explanation. The sample table lists tens of thousands of clones, roughly 80% of them with a count of one. The biggest ten clones account for around 2.7% of the sample. Beyond this particular receptor, the publication reports: Antigen specificity was not determined for the clonally expanded peripheral T cells. At doses from 0.1 to 3.0 mg/kg, clonal expansion was seen in both CD4+ and CD8+ blood T cells between baseline and week 6. After ivuxolimab, CD8+ T cells had more expanded clones than CD4+ T cells on average. Low levels of normalized T-cell clonal expansion were also seen in some nonresponding patients. In the 0.1-3.0 mg/kg groups, partial responders were among the patients with the lowest normalized peripheral clonal expansion, particularly in CD8+ T cells.

The chain links TRBV5-1 with TRBJ2-3, with the D segment identity uncertain. This TCR was recovered from an adult with an advanced solid tumor such as melanoma, head and neck, liver or kidney cancer. The sample in question was CD4+ or CD8+ T cells sorted from blood, obtained in a trial of the OX40 agonist ivuxolimab. CDR3 loop: CASSLDSDTDTQYF. The DNA reads TGCGCCAGCAGCTTGGACAGTGACACAGATACGCAGTATTTT.